These T cell receptor beta chains were read from a single sample in a study of T cell responses to AZD1222 COVID-19 vaccine. Profiling relied on immunoSEQ multiplex PCR, and the TCRdb table lists in-frame clones only, not all of them. In the table there are 110,000 to 150,000 clones, just over 85% of which are singletons. The input for sequencing was peripheral blood, taken on day 0 of AZD1222 vaccination. The receptors originated from an adult in good health. Each CDR3 is given with its conserved first and last residue. D genes are given only for firm matches.

J gene: TRBJ1-5; V gene: TRBV19; D gene: -; CDR3 protein: CASSPAGVVNSNQPQHF
J gene: TRBJ2-3; V gene: TRBV2; D gene: -; CDR3 protein: CASNRAADTQYF
J gene: TRBJ2-3; V gene: TRBV9; D gene: TRBD2; CDR3 protein: CASSARSGLDTQYF
J gene: TRBJ1-2; V gene: TRBV4-1; D gene: -; CDR3 protein: CASSSLYGYTF
J gene: TRBJ1-1; V gene: TRBV30; D gene: -; CDR3 protein: CAWSRYKDTEAFF
J gene: TRBJ2-4; V gene: TRBV30; D gene: TRBD2; CDR3 protein: CAWRATGGLGKNIQYF
J gene: TRBJ1-5; V gene: TRBV3-1/TRBV3-2; D gene: -; CDR3 protein: CASSQGTNQPQHF
J gene: TRBJ1-2; V gene: TRBV5-1; D gene: TRBD1; CDR3 protein: CASSLATGGSYGYTF
J gene: TRBJ1-2; V gene: TRBV5-1; D gene: TRBD1; CDR3 protein: CASSGDRDINYGYTF
J gene: TRBJ1-4; V gene: TRBV5-1; D gene: TRBD1; CDR3 protein: CASSHQGARDEKLFF
J gene: TRBJ1-2; V gene: TRBV6-5; D gene: TRBD1; CDR3 protein: CASSQQGGANYGYTF
J gene: TRBJ1-5; V gene: TRBV7-3; D gene: TRBD1; CDR3 protein: CASSADRDQPQHF
J gene: TRBJ2-7; V gene: TRBV7-9; D gene: -; CDR3 protein: CASSLSPRSPSYEQYF
J gene: TRBJ1-1; V gene: TRBV20-1; D gene: -; CDR3 protein: CSASGDWNTEAFF
J gene: TRBJ1-4; V gene: TRBV6-5; D gene: -; CDR3 protein: CASSYSWEEEKLFF
J gene: TRBJ2-7; V gene: TRBV7-2; D gene: -; CDR3 protein: CASNHPGYNYEQYF
J gene: TRBJ2-1; V gene: TRBV28; D gene: TRBD2; CDR3 protein: CASLNPPPSGTNEQFF
J gene: TRBJ1-2; V gene: TRBV28; D gene: -; CDR3 protein: CASSPPWYGYTF
J gene: TRBJ2-2; V gene: TRBV5-1; D gene: TRBD1; CDR3 protein: CASSLTGDTGELFF
J gene: TRBJ2-7; V gene: TRBV18; D gene: -; CDR3 protein: CASSREYEQYF
J gene: TRBJ2-1; V gene: TRBV11-2; D gene: -; CDR3 protein: CASSPVNEQFF
J gene: TRBJ1-2; V gene: TRBV5-1; D gene: -; CDR3 protein: CASSLVAELYGYTF
J gene: TRBJ2-1; V gene: TRBV11-3; D gene: -; CDR3 protein: CASSLDGPAGNEQFF
J gene: TRBJ2-1; V gene: TRBV24-1; D gene: TRBD1; CDR3 protein: CATSAGTASYNEQFF
J gene: TRBJ1-1; V gene: TRBV5-1; D gene: TRBD1; CDR3 protein: CASSLGQEGENTEAFF
J gene: TRBJ2-5; V gene: TRBV9; D gene: TRBD2; CDR3 protein: CASGRDEETQYF
J gene: TRBJ2-3; V gene: TRBV11-3; D gene: -; CDR3 protein: CASSLRGLRGDTDTQYF
J gene: TRBJ2-2; V gene: TRBV4-1; D gene: -; CDR3 protein: CASSSSPPKFPGELFF
J gene: TRBJ2-2; V gene: TRBV7-2; D gene: -; CDR3 protein: CASSQGTGETGELFF
J gene: TRBJ2-7; V gene: TRBV2; D gene: TRBD1; CDR3 protein: CASSPGTAYSYEQYF
J gene: TRBJ2-7; V gene: TRBV29-1; D gene: -; CDR3 protein: CSARHGYEQYF
J gene: TRBJ1-1; V gene: TRBV2; D gene: -; CDR3 protein: CASREQGFTEAFF
J gene: TRBJ2-3; V gene: TRBV4-3; D gene: TRBD1; CDR3 protein: CASSQEGTGSDTQYF
J gene: TRBJ2-5; V gene: TRBV4-2; D gene: TRBD1; CDR3 protein: CASSQGGQQETQYF
J gene: TRBJ1-1; V gene: TRBV27; D gene: -; CDR3 protein: CASSSQARGERNTEAFF
J gene: TRBJ2-5; V gene: TRBV27; D gene: TRBD2; CDR3 protein: CASSLSAGEWETQYF
J gene: TRBJ2-1; V gene: TRBV28; D gene: -; CDR3 protein: CASSPPTGLSNEQFF
J gene: TRBJ2-1; V gene: TRBV9; D gene: TRBD2; CDR3 protein: CASARGLRVGEQFF
J gene: TRBJ2-1; V gene: TRBV3-1/TRBV3-2; D gene: TRBD2; CDR3 protein: CASSQELTSGLYNEQFF
J gene: TRBJ2-3; V gene: TRBV18; D gene: -; CDR3 protein: CASSPPRRTDTQYF
J gene: TRBJ2-6; V gene: TRBV9; D gene: -; CDR3 protein: CASKKHSGANVLTF